This T cell receptor beta chain was captured by sequencing in a study of cytomegalovirus exposure and HLA in healthy donors (dated by TCRdb to about 2017). Regarding the research as a whole: An earlier analysis of several hundred of the donors reported approximately 280 Gb of sequence data and 100 million to 120 million unique TCR beta sequences obtained from roughly 170 million T cells. The study combined high-throughput TCR immunosequencing, statistical association of individual TCRs with disease status, and machine learning to predict cytomegalovirus infection status. A later genetic analysis took genome-wide SNP genotypes for about 55% of the 666 donors and used that subset as a discovery cohort. Using immunosequencing, the study profiled T cell repertoires from roughly 650 subjects and related those repertoires to cytomegalovirus serostatus. The later analysis used no new phenotypic data to find candidate immune exposures, relying instead on TCR beta sequences and their occurrence across donors. Donor age, sex, ethnicity and CMV serostatus were compiled together with the repertoire data. Both class I and class II loci were covered by HLA typing, at four-digit resolution. The aim of the study was to test whether cataloging public T cell receptors could identify signatures of past pathogen exposure. The genetic ancestry cluster associated with self-reported Caucasian donors included around 76% of the 398 genotyped donors. An earlier analysis of around 540 of the donors applied high-throughput TCR beta sequencing to assess whether each TCR beta V gene segment acted as functional or pseudogenic. Four to six DR-DQ haplotypes were handled as single units for association and clustering, since linkage in the cohort was strong. Among about 390 genotyped donors of the cohort, an average of roughly 240,000 unique TCR beta nucleotide sequences were sequenced per donor, roughly 18% of them non-productive. Typing coverage varied by locus: roughly 620-640 donors for A, B, C, DRB1 and DQB1; some 520 for DQA1; nearly 610 for DPA1; 450 to 480 for DPB1. In a later analysis, previously published TCR beta repertoires from 670 or so donors were re-analyzed and high-resolution HLA genotyping was added so that TCR occurrence patterns could be studied. Every repertoire in the discovery cohort had been generated on one and the same sequencing platform. In addition to the first cohort of hundreds of subjects, a separate validation cohort of 130 or so different subjects was used. An early release that covered about 600 HLA-typed donors contained 300 to 350 gigabases of sequencing data and tens of millions of unique TCR sequences.

With respect to this clone: The antigen it binds to is not known. No base quality values were provided; no much bigger clone lies one nucleotide off.

The germline V gene yields MDHEN for CDR1 and SYDVKM for CDR2. V and J lose 2 bases and 4 bases, and a span of 5 bases separates them. Its CDR3 holds 12 amino acids, cysteine through phenylalanine. Only the CDR3 DNA stays, 36 bases, in frame from base 1. Preparation of the library involved the immunoSEQ multiplex PCR assay. For the multiplex PCR, a mixture combining 60 forward primers for TCR Vbeta segments and 13 reverse primers for TCR Jbeta segments was used. The CDR3 region of rearranged TCR beta genes was amplified from genomic DNA with a multiplex PCR assay. Amplified TCR beta libraries were sequenced as 87-base-pair reads on the Illumina HiSeq System. In the authors' own workflow: A later analysis counted around 72 million unique TCR beta chains across the roughly 700 repertoires, and around 12 million of these chains were shared by at least two donors. To remove PCR and sequencing errors, raw reads were error-corrected and collapsed into unique sequences using a nearest-neighbor algorithm that merged closely related sequences. CDR3 sequences were aligned to IMGT reference sequences to assign V, D and J gene segments. For a sequence to be retained, a match of at least six nucleotides to both a V gene segment and a J gene segment was required. Rearrangements were called productive when the CDR3 lacked stop codons and stayed in frame with V and J; all others were non-productive. CDR3 was defined by IMGT convention, running from the second conserved V-encoded cysteine to the conserved J-encoded phenylalanine. The earlier analysis of some 550 of the donors excluded any sequence lacking an unambiguous match to a single V gene segment. In an earlier analysis of almost 600 of the donors, a V segment was called functional when productive rearrangements were above 56.7%, and segregating when the standard deviation between donors exceeded 5%. A statistical classification framework was developed to diagnose cytomegalovirus status using the catalog of TCR beta chain sequences. A later analysis assigned V and J genes by comparing TCR nucleotide sequences with IMGT/GENE-DB human TR gene sequences. Using the TCRdist pipeline, a later analysis assigned CDR3 sequences along with most-parsimonious VDJ recombination scenarios. In a later analysis, each TCR beta chain was defined by its CDR3 amino acid sequence together with its V-gene family, and reads lacking a unique V-gene family were excluded. A later analysis removed 600 or so highly shared, low-generation-probability nucleotide sequences to deal with suspected cross-contamination and a sequencing artifact. A later analysis calculated a clonal expansion index for each public chain from normalized within-repertoire ranks of inferred template counts. Generation probabilities in a later analysis came from a VDJ recombination model fitted to out-of-frame rearrangements, and those results were checked against IGoR. In a later analysis, TCR-TCR, TCR-HLA and TCR-CMV co-occurrence was scored with hypergeometric tests, and a repertoire-size bias correction was applied to TCR pairs. False discovery rates were estimated in a later analysis by permuting HLA or CMV assignments 20 times. In a later analysis, co-occurring TCRs were grouped using DBSCAN, with TCRdist sequence similarity added in when clustering inside HLA-allele-positive subsets. For co-occurrence clustering, repertoires with fewer than 30,000 or more than 120,000 public chains were excluded, along with 5 or 6 repertoires with anomalous nucleotide sharing. The clones in this table, taken by TCRdb from immuneACCESS, are in-frame only. Not every clone is retained; where verified, under half of the shortfall comes from an unresolved V gene, and the cause of the rest is unknown. The V and J calls and clone size are taken from that table; D and trimming were inferred from the DNA. A total of about 200,000 clones appear in this sample, roughly 72% of them only once. Of the sample, 1.5% to 2% is held by the ten largest clones.

In total, just over 650 healthy bone marrow donors made up the cohort. At the time of sampling, every cohort member was nominally healthy, though immune exposures that went unrecorded were likely present. The donor tested CMV seronegative and was one of the 352 seronegative cohort members. A peripheral blood sample was collected from each donor, and TCR beta sequencing was performed on peripheral blood mononuclear cells. The Qiagen DNeasy Blood Extraction Kit was used to extract genomic DNA from the blood cell samples. Study-wide findings and limitations: Because some donors lacked HLA typing at each locus, the association tests relied only on the typed subset. Because the 87-base-pair reads could not distinguish some IMGT-functional V segments, including TRBV6-2 and TRBV6-3, those segments were excluded. A later analysis associated 15,000 to 20,000 TCR beta sequences with specific HLA alleles at a false discovery rate of 0.05. An association between a missense DCLRE1C variant and V-gene and J-gene trimming of TCR beta chains was found in a later genetic analysis and replicated in an independent cohort. A cluster of highly shared sequence variants was judged likely to represent a technical artifact of the sequencing pipeline. An earlier analysis of around 600 of the donors showed that most TCR beta V segments appeared in productive rearrangements either about 87% or about 30% of the time, which broadly matched IMGT annotations. Correlated functional status among segregating V segments might be attributable to linkage disequilibrium, but an unknown experimental factor could not be ruled out. Several of the top co-occurrence clusters appeared to be linked to parvovirus B19, influenza, CMV and Epstein-Barr virus, according to a later analysis. Over 15 rarely observed V segments, including chromosome 9 orphons, were excluded from the earlier analysis of about 500 of the donors because counts were too low. In a later analysis, most CMV-associated TCR beta chains were found to appear HLA-restricted, with HLA associations seemingly driven largely by CMV exposure. Compared with the approximately 670-donor mean, donors in an Asian-associated ancestry cluster had fewer N-insertions in productive TCRs, according to a later genetic analysis. A total of 150 or so TCR beta chains were listed by the study as associated with cytomegalovirus. CMV serostatus was the only immune exposure information available for the cohort. According to a later analysis, TCR association rates differed among HLA loci, with DRB1 alleles showing the most associated TCRs and HLA-C alleles showing the fewest. In vitro tests confirmed that a few of the cytomegalovirus-associated TCR beta chains recognize cytomegalovirus antigens. A further reported finding was that TCR beta sequences accurately predicted the HLA-A and HLA-B alleles for most subjects in the first cohort. In a later analysis, HLA-associated TCR beta chains showed more clonal expansion and lower generation probabilities than non-associated chains that were equally common. The classifier was reported to diagnose cytomegalovirus status with high specificity and sensitivity in both the original and validation cohorts. When HLA alleles, especially DR and DQ, strongly co-occurred, TCR associations were difficult to assign to individual alleles. In this cohort, only TCR beta chains were sequenced, and detectable features were limited by the absence of alpha or paired-chain data. Most TCR sequences were observed very rarely across donors, whereas some public TCRs were present in many individuals. Presence/absence analyses assumed roughly uniform sequencing depth across donors, an assumption that may not hold. The authors suggested that the approach could potentially be generalized to other disease states and immunological phenotypes.

The sequenced sample consisted of PBMCs. The origin of this receptor is a man under 40 in good health and CMV-seronegative. The chain is assembled from TRBV28 and TRBJ1-1, with no confident D gene call. The CDR3 protein: CASSLQVTEAFF. The DNA sequence is given as TGTGCCAGCAGTTTACAGGTCACTGAAGCTTTCTTT.